A selection of T cell receptor beta chains follows, all from one sample in a study of blood T cell repertoires in COVID-19. TCRdb's copy holds only in-frame clones and misses some; the assay was immunoSEQ multiplex PCR. The top ten hold roughly 7.3% of the sample, which has about 120,000 clones, approximately 77% seen once. Source material: peripheral blood. All receptors come from a human donor in a cohort sampled during active COVID-19. CDR3s include the opening cysteine and the closing phenylalanine or tryptophan. A D gene is named only where the DNA matches it firmly. Not all rows give a size; the values are once, few, many and, for expanded clones, a class.

v_call,clone_size,d_call,j_call,cdr3_nt,cdr3_aa
TRBV6-6,once,.,TRBJ1-1,TGTGCCAGCATTAAGGGAGGGACTGAAGCTTTCTTT,CASIKGGTEAFF
TRBV5-5,once,.,TRBJ1-3,TGTGCCAGCAGCGCCGCAGATGGAAACACCATATATTTT,CASSAADGNTIYF
TRBV6-6,.,TRBD1,TRBJ1-1,TGTGCCAGCAGTACCAGGACAGGGGATCGGACTGAAGCTTTCTTT,CASSTRTGDRTEAFF
TRBV5-4,.,.,TRBJ2-7,TGTGCCAGCTCCCATTCATATAGCGGAGATCCCTACGAGCAGTACTTC,CASSHSYSGDPYEQYF
TRBV7-2,.,TRBD2,TRBJ2-5,TGTGCCAGCAGCGTAACGCTAGCGGGAGTTTATGAGACCCAGTACTTC,CASSVTLAGVYETQYF
TRBV7-9,.,.,TRBJ1-1,TGTGCCAGCAGCGGTACAGATATGAACACTGAAGCTTTCTTT,CASSGTDMNTEAFF
TRBV11-2,.,TRBD1,TRBJ2-7,TGTGCCAGCAGCTTATACAGGGGATACGAGCAGTACTTC,CASSLYRGYEQYF
TRBV7-2,.,.,TRBJ2-7,TGTGCCAGCAGCTTTGGACTACTCCGGGAGCAGTACTTC,CASSFGLLREQYF
TRBV10-3,.,.,TRBJ1-1,TGTGCCATCAGTGAGGGGGAACAGGTTGGCACTGAAGCTTTCTTT,CAISEGEQVGTEAFF
TRBV6-5,few,TRBD2,TRBJ2-7,TGTGCCAGCGGGCGGGAGGGGTCCTACGAGCAGTACTTC,CASGREGSYEQYF
TRBV6-2/TRBV6-3,once,TRBD1,TRBJ2-7,TGTGCCAGCAGTTACGAAGCCGGGACAGGGGCCTACGAGCAGTACTTC,CASSYEAGTGAYEQYF
TRBV18,.,.,TRBJ1-4,TGTGCCAGCTCCCTGGCGGCGGATTATGAAAAACTGTTTTTT,CASSLAADYEKLFF
TRBV3-1/TRBV3-2,.,.,TRBJ1-2,TGTGCCAGCAGCCAAGTGGGCAGGGCTGGCTACACCTTC,CASSQVGRAGYTF
TRBV7-9,.,.,TRBJ2-3,TGTGCCAGCAGCCCGCCGGGTGATACGCAGTATTTT,CASSPPGDTQYF
TRBV19,.,.,TRBJ1-3,TGTGCCAGCGAAAAATCAGGAACGCTTGGAAACACCATATATTTT,CASEKSGTLGNTIYF
TRBV10-2,.,.,TRBJ1-1,TGCGCCAGCGTATTGAACACTGAAGCTTTCTTT,CASVLNTEAFF
TRBV5-1,.,TRBD1,TRBJ2-7,TGCGCCAGCAGCTTCGACAGGGTAAGCTACGAGCAGTACTTC,CASSFDRVSYEQYF
TRBV7-8,.,TRBD2,TRBJ2-5,TGTGCCAGCGCAGTTGGACTAGCCGTTTCCCACCAAGAGACCCAGTACTTC,CASAVGLAVSHQETQYF
TRBV28,.,.,TRBJ1-2,TGTGCCAGCAGCCAACCCCGGACACCGGGCTTGGGTTATTATGGCTACACCTTC,CASSQPRTPGLGYYGYTF
TRBV28,.,.,TRBJ2-7,TGTGCCAGCAGTATTCACAGGGTTTGGGAGCAGTACTTC,CASSIHRVWEQYF
TRBV6-6,.,.,TRBJ2-7,TGTGCCAGCACCGACCTGAGGACCTACGAGCAGTACTTC,CASTDLRTYEQYF
TRBV5-4,.,.,TRBJ2-7,TGTGCCAGCGCCGCAGGGGTGGGAACCTACGAGCAGTACTTC,CASAAGVGTYEQYF
TRBV5-6,.,TRBD2,TRBJ2-6,TGTGCCAGCAGATCTCCGGGACTAGCGGGGGGGACTGGGGCCAACGTCCTGACTTTC,CASRSPGLAGGTGANVLTF
TRBV3-1/TRBV3-2,.,.,TRBJ1-1,TGTGCCAGCAGCCAAGGGGGGCGGAACACTGAAGCTTTCTTT,CASSQGGRNTEAFF
TRBV28,.,.,TRBJ2-5,TGTGCCAGCAGTCTCCCGACTCCCATGGAGACCCAGTACTTC,CASSLPTPMETQYF
TRBV11-3,.,TRBD1,TRBJ2-7,TGTGCCAGCAGCGATTCGGACAGGGGGGACCACGAGCAGTACTTC,CASSDSDRGDHEQYF
TRBV6-5,few,.,TRBJ1-6,TGTGCCAGCAGGAACCGACAGAGTTATAATTCACCCCTCCACTTT,CASRNRQSYNSPLHF
TRBV3-1/TRBV3-2,once,TRBD2,TRBJ2-7,TGTGCCAGCAGCCTACTAGCGGGGGGCGCCTACGAGCAGTACTTC,CASSLLAGGAYEQYF
TRBV27,.,.,TRBJ1-1,TGTGCCAGCAGCGCGGGCGCGGGGAACACTGAAGCTTTCTTT,CASSAGAGNTEAFF
TRBV6-5,.,TRBD1,TRBJ2-7,TGTGCCAGCGCAAGTTCCCCCGGGACAGCATACGAGCAGTACTTC,CASASSPGTAYEQYF
TRBV10-3,.,.,TRBJ1-5,TGTGCCATCAGTGAGGGGCAGGGGCAATTTAGCAATCAGCCCCAGCATTTT,CAISEGQGQFSNQPQHF
TRBV19,once,.,TRBJ1-1,TGTGCCAGTAGTATAGATCGTACCCTCGGGGGGGGCAACACTGAAGCTTTCTTT,CASSIDRTLGGGNTEAFF
TRBV24-1,.,TRBD1,TRBJ2-7,TGTGCCACCAGTGACCCGACAGGGGCGCGAGACGAGCAGTACTTC,CATSDPTGARDEQYF
TRBV10-2,.,TRBD1,TRBJ2-7,TGCGCCAGCATGACAGGGGGCGACGAGCAGTACTTC,CASMTGGDEQYF
TRBV29-1,.,.,TRBJ2-7,TGCAGCGTTGAAGATGCGGATACCTACGAGCAGTACTTC,CSVEDADTYEQYF
TRBV28,.,.,TRBJ2-7,TGTGCCAGCAGTAAGCTTAGCTCCTACGAGCAGTACTTC,CASSKLSSYEQYF
TRBV5-6,.,.,TRBJ2-7,TGTGCCAGCAGCTTCATGGCAGGTCCCTACGAGCAGTACTTC,CASSFMAGPYEQYF
TRBV5-4,.,TRBD2,TRBJ2-1,TGTGCCAGCAGCCTGACTAGCGGGAGGTACAATGAGCAGTTCTTC,CASSLTSGRYNEQFF
TRBV2,few,TRBD1,TRBJ2-7,TGTGCCAGCAGGGCTGACAGGGCACTAACCTACGAGCAGTACTTC,CASRADRALTYEQYF
TRBV7-8,.,.,TRBJ2-7,TGTGCCAGCAGCCCCACCGGGATAACACGGGGGCAGTACTTC,CASSPTGITRGQYF
TRBV5-5,.,.,TRBJ2-7,TGTGCCAGCAGCTTGGACAGGCTATCCTACGAGCAGTACTTC,CASSLDRLSYEQYF
TRBV7-9,.,TRBD2,TRBJ2-5,TGTGCCAGCAGCCCAAGGGGTAGCGGGGGGGCCTGGGAGACCCAGTACTTC,CASSPRGSGGAWETQYF
TRBV30,.,TRBD1,TRBJ2-6,TGTGCCTGGAGTGGGGACAGGGCCCTCGGGGCCAACGTCCTGACTTTC,CAWSGDRALGANVLTF
TRBV9,.,.,TRBJ1-1,TGTGCCAGCAGCGTAGACAGCCGCTACACTGAAGCTTTCTTT,CASSVDSRYTEAFF
TRBV27,.,TRBD1,TRBJ1-2,TGTGCCAGCAGTCAAACAGGGGGAGGATATGGCTACACCTTC,CASSQTGGGYGYTF